Listed here is a single TCR beta chain. This specimen belongs to a study of CD8 T cells in Susac syndrome. In blood CD8+ and CD4+ T cells, TCR beta underwent sequencing. Isolation of CD8+ and CD4+ T cells was performed negatively, whereas enrichment of TEMRA cells was done by FACS. Random-hexamer reverse transcription was applied to about 0.5 to 1 ug RNA. A single record per CDR3 protein comes from TCRdb applying MiXCR to the immunoSEQ multiplex PCR reads. The sample has more than 200,000 distinct CDR3 sequences; about 93% are singletons. The germline CDR1 and CDR2 sequences are LNHDA and SQIVND (reference sequence). The junction had 2 bases not matched to a gene; V was cut back by 3 bases and J by 2 bases. This CDR3 has 15 amino acids.

The chain joins TRBV19 to TRBJ1-5; 9 bases agree with TRBD1. This TCR came from a human donor with multiple sclerosis. What was sequenced was CD8+ T cells from PBMCs. The DNA of the CDR3 is TGTGCCAGTAGTATGTGGGACAGGGGCAATCAGCCCCAGCATTTT. Translated, it gives CASSMWDRGNQPQHF.